The clone carrying this T cell receptor beta chain was seen a few times. Its matching antigen is unknown. TCRbeta libraries were built with three rounds of nested PCR, modified from ARM-PCR. TCRdb reprocessed the multiplex PCR reads with MiXCR, giving one entry per CDR3 protein. The sample includes 200,000 to 250,000 distinct CDR3 sequences, less than 80% of them seen just once. No cell sorting was done before RNA was extracted from the tissue. Donors were chemotherapy-naive, newly diagnosed lung cancer surgical patients in China, August–late 2014. The CDR3 covers 13 residues. Germline CDR1 and CDR2: MNHEY and SVGEGT. The V and J ends lost 6 bases and 2 bases respectively, with 10 bases between them. This entry comes from a study of tumor and adjacent non-tumor tissue in lung cancer. Looking at the study overall: Each sample yielded 4 million to 5 million productive TCRbeta reads on average.

The study, taken as a whole, reports: Shorter survival was associated with higher TCR diversity in tumors. Top 100 clones took a larger repertoire share in normal lung.

This receptor was identified in a man between 60 and 70 years old with non-small cell lung cancer. V and J are TRBV6-2 or TRBV6-3 and TRBJ2-5; the D gene is possibly TRBD1 (5 bases). The sample consisted of lung tumor tissue. CDR3 sequence: CASRRQTQETQYF. The CDR3 bases are TGTGCCAGCAGGAGACAGACACAAGAGACCCAGTACTTC.